This passage covers 29 T cell receptor beta chains from one sample sequenced in a study of technical replicates of blood from a handful of donors. Method: immunoSEQ multiplex PCR; TCRdb's copy keeps in-frame clones and lacks some. The repertoire has fewer than 85,000 clones, more than 90% of them found once; the top ten carry approximately 0.4%. Sequences were obtained from T cells isolated from PBMCs. The receptors originated from a human donor in good health.

V is TRBV5-8 and J is TRBJ1-1, with TRBD1 identical over 7 bases. Germline lookup yields CDR1 SGHTS and CDR2 YDEGEE. V shed 4 bases and J 10 bases; nucleotides not matched to a gene: 4. The CDR3 covers 11 residues. CDR3 sequence (DNA): TGTGCCAGCAGCCCCGCAGGGGGAGCTTTCTTT. This sequence encodes CASSPAGGAFF.

The chain joins TRBV6-5 to TRBJ1-1; 7 nucleotides match TRBD1. The trim removed 3 bases at V and 10 bases at J, leaving 11 bases unmatched. This CDR3 comprises 14 residues. Germline V lookup: CDR1 MNHEY, CDR2 SVGAGI. In DNA, the CDR3 is TGTGCCAGCAGTTATGGGGACAGCGCAGGGTCAGCTTTCTTT. This translates into CASSYGDSAGSAFF.

This chain uses TRBV12-5 with TRBJ2-3, with 10 bases that match TRBD2. The CDR3 runs 17 residues. V lost 1 base to trimming and J lost 5 bases; unmatched junction nucleotides: 9. Per the germline V gene, CDR1 is LGHNT and CDR2 is FRNRAP. CDR3 in DNA: TGTGCTAGTGGTTTGGACCCCCTAGCGGGAGTACAAGATACGCAGTATTTT. It is translated as CASGLDPLAGVQDTQYF.

The chain uses TRBV9 and TRBJ2-1, with 12 bases lining up with TRBD2. Unmatched junction bases numbered 6, after V lost 3 bases and J lost 8 bases. Germline-derived CDR1 and CDR2 are SGDLS and YYNGEE. This CDR3 contains 15 residues. The CDR3 is CASSGTSGRLDEQFF. CDR3 sequence (DNA): TGTGCCAGCAGCGGAACTAGCGGGAGGTTAGATGAGCAGTTCTTC.

This rearrangement joins TRBV27 to TRBJ1-1, with D unresolved. Germline CDR1 reads MNHEY; CDR2 reads SMNVEV (reference sequence). This CDR3 has 13 residues. Trimming shortened V by 4 bases and J by 0 bases, and 6 bases separated the two germline ends. CDR3 loop: CASSYTVNTEAFF. DNA for the CDR3: TGTGCCAGCAGTTATACAGTGAACACTGAAGCTTTCTTT.

CDR3 in DNA: TGTGCCAGCATGCAGGGGCCCGGGGAGCTGTTTTTT. Encoded protein: CASMQGPGELFF. This chain links TRBV6-5 with TRBJ2-2; D is possibly TRBD1 (6 bases). The CDR3 covers 12 residues. CDR1 is MNHEY, CDR2 SVGAGI, per germline. Deletions cut 7 bases from V and 6 bases from J, with 9 bases between.

The chain links TRBV4-1 to TRBJ2-1; 7 positions match TRBD2. In germline, CDR1 is MGHRA, CDR2 YSYEKL. There are 15 residues in the CDR3. V shed 3 bases and J 0 bases; nucleotides not matched to a gene: 2. The CDR3 region is CASSQVAGSYNEQFF. The CDR3 DNA reads as TGCGCCAGCAGCCAGGTAGCGGGCTCCTACAATGAGCAGTTCTTC.

The V call is TRBV5-1, the J call TRBJ2-1, with 8 bases lining up with TRBD2. With 5 bases clipped from V and 7 bases from J, the junction kept 2 bases outside the gene matches. Germline CDR1 and CDR2: SGHRS and YFSETQ. The CDR3 length is 12 residues. CDR3 region: CASRAGGNEQFF. The CDR3 nucleotides are TGCGCCAGCAGGGCGGGAGGTAATGAGCAGTTCTTC.

The chain carries TRBV11-3 and TRBJ2-7; TRBD2 matches 10 bases. CDR3 length equals 16 residues. V was clipped by 5 bases and J by 6 bases; unmatched bases: 13. In germline, CDR1 is SGHNT, CDR2 YENEEA. The DNA for the CDR3 is TGTGCCAGCAGCCCCCAACTAGCGGGGAGATCTCGCGAGCAGTACTTC. As protein: CASSPQLAGRSREQYF.

The rearrangement joins TRBV4-1 to TRBJ2-7; a weak D match, TRBD2 (6 bases). V lost 5 bases and J lost 0, with 17 bases in between. CDR1 and CDR2 from the germline V gene are MGHRA and YSYEKL. This CDR3 has 16 residues. The CDR3: CASSFEDSGSSYEQYF. The DNA of the CDR3 is TGCGCCAGCAGCTTCGAGGATAGCGGTAGCTCCTACGAGCAGTACTTC.

The V and J genes are TRBV5-1 and TRBJ2-3; D ambiguous. The CDR3 length is 12 residues. Trimming took 2 bases from V and 1 from J, leaving 2 bases between them. Germline V CDR1 and CDR2: SGHRS, YFSETQ. DNA for the CDR3: TGCGCCAGCAGCTTCGGCACAGATACGCAGTATTTT. This sequence encodes CASSFGTDTQYF.

V usage is TRBV30 and J usage is TRBJ1-1; 7 bases line up with TRBD1. Germline assignment: CDR1 GTSNPN and CDR2 SVGIG (reference sequence). The CDR3 loop spans 15 amino acids. Unmatched junction bases numbered 8, after V lost 4 bases and J lost 0 bases. Here the CDR3 DNA reads TGTGCCTGGACCGGGACAGCCTTCATGAACACTGAAGCTTTCTTT. This translates into CAWTGTAFMNTEAFF. Full variable domain (outside the CDR3, taken from reference TRBV30 and TRBJ1-1): SQTIHQWPATLVQPVGSPLSLECTVEGTSNPNLYWYRQAAGRGLQLLFYSVGIGQISSEVPQNLSASRPQDRQFILSSKKLLLSDSGFYLCAWTGTAFMNTEAFFGQGTRLTVV.

The chain employs TRBV28 and TRBJ1-1, with TRBD1 matching over 7 bases. Losses at the gene ends were 2 bases for V and 11 bases for J; bases not matched to a gene: 5. CDR3 size: 12 residues. Germline CDR1 reads MDHEN; CDR2 reads SYDVKM. CDR3 residues: CASSLTGARAFF. In DNA, the CDR3 is TGTGCCAGCAGTTTAACAGGGGCTCGGGCTTTCTTT.

In this sample, this clone turned up once. This chain uses TRBV19 with TRBJ1-2; D perhaps matches TRBD1 (5 bases). The CDR3 extends over 13 amino acids. Germline V lookup: CDR1 LNHDA, CDR2 SQIVND (reference sequence). V shed 2 bases and J shed 4 bases, with 8 bases lying between them. CDR3 sequence: CASSIRQSYGYTF. Here the CDR3 DNA reads TGTGCCAGTAGTATAAGACAGAGCTATGGCTACACCTTC. Complete variable domain (other parts from reference TRBV19 and TRBJ1-2): DGGITQSPKYLFRKEGQNVTLSCEQNLNHDAMYWYRQDPGQGLRLIYYSQIVNDFQKGDIAEGYSVSREKKESFPLTVTSAQKNPTAFYLCASSIRQSYGYTFGSGTRLTVV.

CDR3 nucleotide sequence: TGTGCCAGTAGTATCAAGGGGACAGGTTATAGCAATCAGCCCCAGCATTTT. This translates into CASSIKGTGYSNQPQHF. The V gene is TRBV19, the J gene TRBJ1-5, with 8 positions matching TRBD1. The CDR3 consists of 17 residues. The V and J ends lost 3 bases and 0 bases, in that order; junction bases with no gene match: 7. Germline CDR1 and CDR2: LNHDA and SQIVND (reference sequence).

This clone was seen more than once but under ten times. The chain joins TRBV6-6 to TRBJ1-3; D gene ambiguous. In germline, CDR1 is MNHNY, CDR2 SVGAGI (reference sequence). The CDR3 spans 14 residues. V lost 6 bases and J 0 bases, leaving 9 bases between the germline ends. As DNA, the CDR3 is TGTGCCAGCAGCGTCGGGAGCTCTGGAAACACCATATATTTT. Translating gives CASSVGSSGNTIYF.

The chain couples TRBV7-8 to TRBJ2-7; 10 bases align to TRBD2. Germline trimming cut 5 bases from V and 3 bases from J; bases unmatched to any gene: 7. The CDR3 has 15 amino acids. Germline assignment: CDR1 SGHVS and CDR2 FQNEAQ. The CDR3 loop is CASSGSGRSGYEQYF. The CDR3 nucleotides read TGTGCCAGCAGCGGTAGCGGGAGGAGTGGCTACGAGCAGTACTTC.

V and J are TRBV29-1 and TRBJ1-2; 7 bases match TRBD1. With V trimmed by 3 bases and J by 2 bases, 0 bases remained unmatched. Germline loops: CDR1 SQVTM, CDR2 ANQGSEA. CDR3 length: 12 residues. The CDR3 sequence is CSVEGQNYGYTF. In nucleotides, the CDR3 is TGCAGCGTTGAGGGACAGAACTATGGCTACACCTTC.

This chain connects TRBV1 to TRBJ2-1; the table's D call TRBD2 went unverified against the DNA. TRBV1 is a pseudogene locus. The CDR3 totals 13 residues. DNA of the CDR3: TGCACCACTCGGGGACTCCTTTACAATGAGCAGTTCTTC. It yields the protein CTTRGLLYNEQFF.

A remark on this clone: Other DNA sequences in the same sample also yield this CDR3. The chain employs TRBV5-1 and TRBJ2-1; TRBD2 matches at 13 bases. CDR3 length equals 16 residues. Germline assignment: CDR1 SGHRS and CDR2 YFSETQ. J gave up 1 base and V 4 bases, and 2 bases lay outside the gene matches. The DNA for the CDR3 is TGCGCCAGCAGCAGGACTAGCGGGAGTTCCTACAATGAGCAGTTCTTC. Amino acid sequence: CASSRTSGSSYNEQFF.

This chain uses TRBV9 with TRBJ2-3; TRBD1 is a possible D gene (5 bases). The germline V gene encodes CDR1 SGDLS and CDR2 YYNGEE. With 4 bases removed from V and 3 bases from J, the gap between germline ends came to 9 bases. The CDR3 consists of 13 residues. CDR3 coding DNA: TGTGCCAGCAGCAAACCAGGGACAGATACGCAGTATTTT. Its translation: CASSKPGTDTQYF. The full variable domain, its missing parts supplied by reference TRBV9 and TRBJ2-3, is DSGVTQTPKHLITATGQRVTLRCSPRSGDLSVYWYQQSLDQGLQFLIQYYNGEERAKGNILERFSAQQFPDLHSELNLSSLELGDSALYFCASSKPGTDTQYFGPGTRLTVL.

The chain couples TRBV11-3 to TRBJ2-5; perhaps TRBD2 as D (6 bases). Germline V CDR1 and CDR2: SGHNT, YENEEA. V was pared by 1 base and J by 0 bases, with 9 bases between. This CDR3 comprises 15 residues. CDR3 nucleotide sequence: TGTGCCAGCAGCTTAGGGAGGGTCGACCAAGAGACCCAGTACTTC. Translated: CASSLGRVDQETQYF.

The V call is TRBV27, the J call TRBJ2-7, with TRBD2 matching 8 bases. V was pared by 5 bases and J by 1 base, with 4 bases of the junction left unmatched. The CDR3 contains 14 residues. Germline CDR1 and CDR2: MNHEY and SMNVEV (reference sequence). The CDR3 coding sequence is TGTGCCAGCAGTAGGAGCGGGAGATCCTACGAGCAGTACTTC. Its translation is CASSRSGRSYEQYF.

The chain carries TRBV4-2 and TRBJ1-1; no definite D call. Germline V gene sequence: CDR1 LGHNA, CDR2 YNFKEQ. CDR3 length equals 15 residues. The V gene lost 0 bases and the J gene lost 6 bases, with 14 bases spanning the gap. CDR3 nucleotides: TGTGCCAGCAGCCAAGAAAACGCAGGAATCGCTGAAGCTTTCTTT. It translates to CASSQENAGIAEAFF.

The chain combines TRBV6-1 with TRBJ2-7; 8 nucleotides match TRBD1. The CDR3 consists of 15 residues. Germline trimming cut 8 bases from V and 5 bases from J; bases unmatched to any gene: 14. Germline V lookup: CDR1 MNHNS, CDR2 SASEGT. For the CDR3, the DNA is TGTGCCAGCGAGGTTAGCAGGGGGCGCAACAACGAGCAGTACTTC. Its protein product is CASEVSRGRNNEQYF.

This rearrangement joins TRBV10-3 to TRBJ1-1, with a possible D match to TRBD1 (5 bases). V was trimmed by 10 bases and J by 1 base, leaving 10 bases between them. CDR1 ENHRY and CDR2 SYGVKD come from the germline V gene. This CDR3 comprises 12 residues. CDR3 bases: TGTGCCACAGGACACCCGAACACTGAAGCTTTCTTT. It is translated as CATGHPNTEAFF.

The chain couples TRBV5-4 to TRBJ2-3, with TRBD1 matching over 9 bases. From germline, CDR1 is SGHNT and CDR2 YYREEE (reference sequence). The CDR3 consists of 15 residues. V lost 0 bases and J lost 4; bases outside the gene matches: 3. The CDR3 reads CASSLAGQGPDTQYF. CDR3 nucleotide sequence: TGTGCCAGCAGCTTGGCGGGACAGGGTCCAGATACGCAGTATTTT. Complete variable domain (other parts from reference TRBV5-4 and TRBJ2-3): ETGVTQSPTHLIKTRGQQVTLRCSSQSGHNTVSWYQQALGQGPQFIFQYYREEENGRGNFPPRFSGLQFPNYSSELNVNALELDDSALYLCASSLAGQGPDTQYFGPGTRLTVL.

The CDR3 nucleotides read TGTGCCAGCTCACCCGCCATAGGACAGGGGGCCGGAAACACCATATATTTT. Amino acid sequence: CASSPAIGQGAGNTIYF. The genes are TRBV18 and TRBJ1-3; 11 bases agree with TRBD1. CDR1 is KGHSH, CDR2 LQKENI, per germline. Trimming took 3 bases from V and 4 from J; bases not matched to a gene: 8. The CDR3 contains 17 residues.

The V and J genes are TRBV19 and TRBJ2-7; possible D gene TRBD2, 6 bases. Germline values: CDR1 LNHDA, CDR2 SQIVND (reference sequence). The CDR3 spans 15 residues. Trimming removed 5 bases at V and 0 bases at J, with 14 bases between. The CDR3: CASSPRDGGSYEQYF. CDR3 bases: TGTGCCAGTAGTCCACGGGACGGGGGCTCCTACGAGCAGTACTTC.